This entry concerns a single T cell receptor beta chain. Its antigen is currently unknown. The sample comes from a study of graft-versus-host responses after intestinal transplantation. Overall study findings and caveats: Patients who carried graft-donor T cell macrochimerism also had high graft-versus-host to host-versus-graft clonal ratios in their allografts. Recipient marrow held GvH clones, some first seen in ileum or blood. Among circulating GvH clones, peak levels were associated with early post-transplant declines in HvG clones.

Clones were sequenced by immunoSEQ multiplex PCR, and TCRdb holds only the in-frame ones, with some missing. The table includes 90,000 to 130,000 clones, more than 85% detected once. Trimming removed 6 bases from V and 5 bases from J; junction bases left unmatched: 11. Germline assignment: CDR1 SGHAT and CDR2 FQNNGV. The CDR3 extends over 15 amino acids. This chain connects TRBV11-2 to TRBJ2-7; TRBD1 aligns across 9 bases. Sequencing was performed on unstimulated CD8+ T cells sorted from spleen or lymph node cells, taken before transplant. This receptor was obtained from a human donor who was the organ donor for an intestinal transplant. CDR3 DNA sequence: TGTGCCAGCAGATCGACCGGGACAGGGCCGGACGAGCAGTACTTC. Translating it yields CASRSTGTGPDEQYF.